The rows below give T cell receptor beta chains drawn from one sample of a study of blood T cell repertoires in COVID-19. Here immunoSEQ multiplex PCR was the method, and the copy in TCRdb shows in-frame clones only, minus some. Of roughly 230,000 clones listed, approximately 81% are singletons. The sample consisted of peripheral blood. All receptors derive from a woman of 80 years or more with acute or convalescent COVID-19. CDR3s include the opening cysteine and the closing phenylalanine or tryptophan. The order of the fields is J gene, V gene, D gene, CDR3 protein. The D gene is left open where the match is weak.

TRBJ1-1,TRBV3-1/TRBV3-2,TRBD1,CASRPKYRLIISGRGYTEAFF
TRBJ2-6,TRBV6-1,-,CASSAARNAGANVLTF
TRBJ2-5,TRBV19,-,CASTQETQYF
TRBJ2-2,TRBV15,-,CATSGELQADGELFF
TRBJ2-7,TRBV7-9,TRBD2,CATTSGRGSYEQYF
TRBJ2-1,TRBV6-4,TRBD2,CASSADLAGGLYNEQFF
TRBJ1-2,TRBV5-1,-,CASSGEGANYGYTF
TRBJ1-5,TRBV6-5,TRBD1,CASTRDRDLRAQHF
TRBJ1-3,TRBV27,TRBD1,CASSPRGLLSGNTIYF
TRBJ1-5,TRBV7-2,-,CASSLSRGGNQPQHF
TRBJ2-7,TRBV3-1/TRBV3-2,TRBD1,CASSPWDSTSYEQYF
TRBJ1-6,TRBV2,-,CATTWSGINSPLHF
TRBJ1-3,TRBV19,TRBD1,CASRQGAVTGNTIYF
TRBJ2-3,TRBV5-1,-,CASLWGPLAGADTQYF
TRBJ2-7,TRBV5-1,TRBD2,CASSLDQLAGGYEQYF
TRBJ1-4,TRBV13,TRBD1,CASSQGQGQGKLFF
TRBJ2-3,TRBV10-1,TRBD2,CASRQGLAGGLGTDTQYF
TRBJ2-1,TRBV24-1,-,CAAGGRTHPNEQFF
TRBJ2-1,TRBV4-1,TRBD2,CASSQGRTSGTYNEQFF
TRBJ2-5,TRBV3-1/TRBV3-2,-,CASSPRPTGGPRIRYF
TRBJ2-5,TRBV5-1,-,CASSLGPTEETQYF
TRBJ2-3,TRBV18,-,CASSPRLSDFNTDTQYF
TRBJ2-1,TRBV6-5,TRBD1,CASSYQQGRMFF
TRBJ2-1,TRBV7-2,-,CASSLGTLRDEQFF
TRBJ1-4,TRBV5-1,-,CASSPGLSVEKLFF
TRBJ1-5,TRBV19,-,CASSIPSGTGKHYSNQPQHF
TRBJ2-7,TRBV28,TRBD2,CASSFSSRGDYEQYF
TRBJ2-7,TRBV5-1,-,CASSPRGAGVYEQYF
TRBJ1-5,TRBV7-8,-,CASSLARGNQPQHF
TRBJ1-1,TRBV13,-,CASSLEDRGGTEAFF
TRBJ1-5,TRBV4-2,-,CARNDRFNQPQHF
TRBJ1-1,TRBV27,TRBD1,CASSLTGGNTEAFF
TRBJ1-1,TRBV20-1,-,CSASGGRESEAFF
TRBJ1-5,TRBV7-9,-,CASSLVADGNQPQHF
TRBJ2-5,TRBV11-2,TRBD2,CASSHLAGTSGVETQYF
TRBJ1-6,TRBV28,TRBD1,CASSFPPGQGPYNSPLHF
TRBJ2-2,TRBV4-2,TRBD1,CASSHGDGRGPPGELFF
TRBJ2-5,TRBV7-2,TRBD2,CASSSRSGGAGRTQYF
TRBJ2-5,TRBV5-6,-,CASSLVNQETQYF
TRBJ1-4,TRBV4-2,-,CASSQDVQGGGIEEKLFF
TRBJ1-2,TRBV5-6,-,CASALGVDYGYTF
TRBJ1-1,TRBV5-1,-,CASSLTGSNTEAFF
TRBJ1-5,TRBV6-5,TRBD1,CASKSGGHNQPQHF
TRBJ2-1,TRBV7-9,TRBD2,CASSNSGTSSNEQFF
TRBJ2-1,TRBV2,-,CASREDGFWDEQFF
TRBJ1-1,TRBV5-1,TRBD1,CASSSGTGGSKNTEAFF
TRBJ1-6,TRBV27,-,CASSPPSTTSYYNSPLHF
TRBJ2-7,TRBV19,TRBD2,CASSSGGTSGSYEQYF
TRBJ1-5,TRBV5-8,-,CASSPLGGDQPQHF
TRBJ2-4,TRBV7-8,TRBD2,CASSFSGGAKNIQYF
TRBJ2-7,TRBV19,-,CASSMRDFYEQYF
TRBJ1-1,TRBV5-4,-,CASSFSSGVMTEAFF
TRBJ2-2,TRBV7-9,TRBD1,CASSPGQGNTGELFF
TRBJ2-1,TRBV4-1,-,CASSQVAGMGNEQFF
TRBJ2-5,TRBV6-4,-,CASSEHGGRSSETQYF